These T cell receptor beta chains were read from a single sample in a study of control samples from healthy donors and cancer patients. Using immunoSEQ multiplex PCR, the repertoire was profiled, and TCRdb retains in-frame clones only, with some absent. The sample records 70,000 to 95,000 clones, approximately 90% being singletons. Material for sequencing was blood. These receptors all stem from a woman aged 25 to 45 in good health. The CDR3 runs from the conserved cysteine through the conserved F or W. A D gene is named only where the DNA matches it firmly. Not every row has a clone size; where given, it reads once, few, many or a size class.

cdr3_nt,cdr3_aa,j_call,v_call,clone_size,d_call
TGTGCCAGTAGGAAGGGGACTAGCGGCTACAATGAGCAGTTCTTC,CASRKGTSGYNEQFF,TRBJ2-1,TRBV19,.,TRBD2
TGTGCCAGCTCACCCCGAACTAGCTCCAATGAGCAGTTCTTC,CASSPRTSSNEQFF,TRBJ2-1,TRBV18,.,.
TGTGCCAGCAGGGCTGTGGCGGGGGGAAGATACAATGAGCAGTTCTTC,CASRAVAGGRYNEQFF,TRBJ2-1,TRBV5-6,.,TRBD2
TGTGCCAGCAGCGCAGCCGGGACCGCCTCCTACAATGAGCAGTTCTTC,CASSAAGTASYNEQFF,TRBJ2-1,TRBV9,.,.
TGTGCCAGCAGCCACCGAGGCACTAGCGACGAAAAAGAGACCCAGTACTTC,CASSHRGTSDEKETQYF,TRBJ2-5,TRBV4-2,few,TRBD2
TGTGCCTGGAGTGTGCTCTACAATGAGCAGTTCTTC,CAWSVLYNEQFF,TRBJ2-1,TRBV30,.,.
TGTGCCAGCAGCGTCACGCCGCTCAATGAAAAACTGTTTTTT,CASSVTPLNEKLFF,TRBJ1-4,TRBV9,.,.
TGTGCCAGCAGTGAGGAGACATTTAATGGCTACACCTTC,CASSEETFNGYTF,TRBJ1-2,TRBV6-1,.,.
TGTGCCAGCAGTTACGTGAAAAACACTGAAGCTTTCTTT,CASSYVKNTEAFF,TRBJ1-1,TRBV6-5,.,.
TGTGCCAGCAGCTTGGGTCGGGGGTTCACCGGGGAGCTGTTTTTT,CASSLGRGFTGELFF,TRBJ2-2,TRBV5-6,.,.
TGTGCCAGCAGCCCGCCTAGCAGCGGATTTTACGAGCAGTACTTC,CASSPPSSGFYEQYF,TRBJ2-7,TRBV7-2,.,.
TGCGCCAGCAGCCAAAGGCGGGATCGGTCTGAAAGCGGGGAGCTGTTTTTT,CASSQRRDRSESGELFF,TRBJ2-2,TRBV4-1,.,.
TGCGCCAGCAGTAAGGACAGGTTCACTGAAGCTTTCTTT,CASSKDRFTEAFF,TRBJ1-1,TRBV10-1,.,TRBD1
TGTGCCAGCAGTTTAAACAGGCGCTATGGCTACACCTTC,CASSLNRRYGYTF,TRBJ1-2,TRBV12-3/TRBV12-4,.,.
TGTGCCAGTACCCCTCCCGACAGAGTCTATGGCTACACCTTC,CASTPPDRVYGYTF,TRBJ1-2,TRBV19,few,.
TGCGCCAGCAGCTGGGACAGGGGGGACACTGAAGCTTTCTTT,CASSWDRGDTEAFF,TRBJ1-1,TRBV5-1,once,TRBD1
TGTGCCAGCAGCCACGGACAGGGGGGTAACTATGGCTACACCTTC,CASSHGQGGNYGYTF,TRBJ1-2,TRBV7-8,.,TRBD1
TGTGCCAGCAGACAGGGAGGAAGTGAAAAACTGTTTTTT,CASRQGGSEKLFF,TRBJ1-4,TRBV6-5,.,.
TGTGCCACCAGCAGACAACGGACCGACACTGAAGCTTTCTTT,CATSRQRTDTEAFF,TRBJ1-1,TRBV15,.,.
TGTGCCAGTAGTTGGCCTCGGGGTCTTGCCACTGAGCAGTTCTTC,CASSWPRGLATEQFF,TRBJ2-1,TRBV19,.,.
TGTGCCAGCTCCCCCACCGGGACCTATAATTCACCCCTCCACTTT,CASSPTGTYNSPLHF,TRBJ1-6,TRBV18,.,.
TGTGTCAGTAGTCCTAGGACAGGGATGGCGGATACGCAGTATTTT,CVSSPRTGMADTQYF,TRBJ2-3,TRBV19,.,TRBD1
TGTGCCAGCAGTGTCGCAAGGAACACTGAAGCTTTCTTT,CASSVARNTEAFF,TRBJ1-1,TRBV2,.,.
TGCGCCAGCAGCTTGGAATGGTCCGGGACAGATACGCAGTATTTT,CASSLEWSGTDTQYF,TRBJ2-3,TRBV5-1,.,.
TGTGCCAGCAGCTTAGCGGTGGGGGGGGGCCCAACAGATACGCAGTATTTT,CASSLAVGGGPTDTQYF,TRBJ2-3,TRBV7-8,.,.
TGTGCCAGTATCCCAGGAATGGACACTGAAGCTTTCTTT,CASIPGMDTEAFF,TRBJ1-1,TRBV19,.,.
TGTGCCAGCAGCCGGGTGGGAGGAGGCACAGATACGCAGTATTTT,CASSRVGGGTDTQYF,TRBJ2-3,TRBV5-4,.,.
TGCAGCGCCCCCGGGACAGGGGCCTTTTACAACACAGATACGCAGTATTTT,CSAPGTGAFYNTDTQYF,TRBJ2-3,TRBV29-1,.,TRBD1
TGTGCCAGCACCCTTGGAGAGGACAAGAGCAATCAGCCCCAGCATTTT,CASTLGEDKSNQPQHF,TRBJ1-5,TRBV27,once,.
TGTGCCAGCAGTCGAGGCGGAAACACCATATATTTT,CASSRGGNTIYF,TRBJ1-3,TRBV6-5,.,.
TGTGCCAGCTCACCTACCGGGACAGGTCCCTATGGCTACACCTTC,CASSPTGTGPYGYTF,TRBJ1-2,TRBV18,once,TRBD1
TGTGCCAGCAGCCTGGACAGATATAATGAAAAACTGTTTTTT,CASSLDRYNEKLFF,TRBJ1-4,TRBV5-5,once,.
TGCAGCGTTGTACTGGGTCGGAACACTGAAGCTTTCTTT,CSVVLGRNTEAFF,TRBJ1-1,TRBV29-1,.,.
TGTGCCAGTAGGCGCGGGACATACGGTGTGACTCGAGAAGCTTTCTTT,CASRRGTYGVTREAFF,TRBJ1-1,TRBV19,.,.
TGTGCCACCAGCAGGGAGGGGACGGAAGAGACCCAGTACTTC,CATSREGTEETQYF,TRBJ2-5,TRBV15,.,.
TGTGCCAGCAGCGGAGAGACAGATACGCAGTATTTT,CASSGETDTQYF,TRBJ2-3,TRBV11-3,once,.
TGTGCCGGCACCCCGGATTATAATTCACCCCTCCACTTT,CAGTPDYNSPLHF,TRBJ1-6,TRBV6-5,.,.
TGTGCCAGCAGTAAAGAGCAGGGGAACTATGGCTACACCTTC,CASSKEQGNYGYTF,TRBJ1-2,TRBV2,.,.
TGTGCCAGCAGCGTAGTCAGCGGGGGCAGGGAGACCCAGTACTTC,CASSVVSGGRETQYF,TRBJ2-5,TRBV9,.,TRBD2
TGTGCTAGTGCCCGTGGTCCCGATACGCAGTATTTT,CASARGPDTQYF,TRBJ2-3,TRBV12-5,few,.
TGTGCCAGTAGCCGACAGGGGGCAGGCTACGAGCAGTACTTC,CASSRQGAGYEQYF,TRBJ2-7,TRBV19,.,TRBD1
TGTGCCAGCAGCTTAGGGGTGAACTCTGGAAACACCATATATTTT,CASSLGVNSGNTIYF,TRBJ1-3,TRBV7-6,.,.
TGTGCCAGCAGCCCACGGACAGGGGCTAACTATGGCTACACCTTC,CASSPRTGANYGYTF,TRBJ1-2,TRBV9,.,TRBD1
TGTGCCAGCAGCCGGACAGAGGATGGCTACACCTTC,CASSRTEDGYTF,TRBJ1-2,TRBV4-2,.,.
TGCGCCAGCAACCCCGGGACAGAGAGATACGAGCAGTACTTC,CASNPGTERYEQYF,TRBJ2-7,TRBV4-1,.,TRBD1
TGTGCCAGCAGCTTCGGGTATAGCAATCAGCCCCAGCATTTT,CASSFGYSNQPQHF,TRBJ1-5,TRBV7-9,.,.
TGCGCCAGCAGCTTGATGAGCTCAGGACGGCGCACAGATACGCAGTATTTT,CASSLMSSGRRTDTQYF,TRBJ2-3,TRBV5-1,.,.
TGTGCCAGCACCCAAAAGGGATATAACACTGAAGCTTTCTTT,CASTQKGYNTEAFF,TRBJ1-1,TRBV6-5,.,.